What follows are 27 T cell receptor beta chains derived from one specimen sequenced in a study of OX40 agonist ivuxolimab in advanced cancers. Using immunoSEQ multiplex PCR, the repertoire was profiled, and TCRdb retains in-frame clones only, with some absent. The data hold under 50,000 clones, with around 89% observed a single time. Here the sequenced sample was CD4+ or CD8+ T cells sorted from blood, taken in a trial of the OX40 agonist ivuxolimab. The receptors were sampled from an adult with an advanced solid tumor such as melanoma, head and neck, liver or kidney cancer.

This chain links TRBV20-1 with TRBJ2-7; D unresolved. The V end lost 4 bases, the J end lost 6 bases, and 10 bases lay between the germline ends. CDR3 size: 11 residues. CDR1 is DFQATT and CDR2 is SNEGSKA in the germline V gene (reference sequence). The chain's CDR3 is CSAIGKGEQYF. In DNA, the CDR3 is TGCAGTGCTATCGGTAAGGGCGAGCAGTACTTC.

Here the CDR3 reads CASSVRDTYTGELFF. The CDR3 DNA is TGTGCCAGCAGCGTCCGGGACACGTACACCGGGGAGCTGTTTTTT. J is TRBJ2-2 and V is TRBV7-9, with TRBD1 as a possible D gene (6 bases). Germline V gives CDR1 SEHNR, CDR2 FQNEAQ (reference sequence). With 5 bases removed from V and 3 bases from J, the gap between germline ends came to 13 bases. CDR3 length: 15 amino acids. The whole variable domain, filled in from reference TRBV7-9 and TRBJ2-2, reads DTGVSQNPRHKITKRGQNVTFRCDPISEHNRLYWYRQTLGQGPEFLTYFQNEAQLEKSRLLSDRFSAERPKGSFSTLEIQRTEQGDSAMYLCASSVRDTYTGELFFGEGSRLTVL.

The CDR3 DNA follows: TGTGCCATCAGTGAGTCGGGGCTAGTCGCTCCGCCCCCAGATACGCAGTATTTT. Translated, it gives CAISESGLVAPPPDTQYF. V is TRBV10-3 and J is TRBJ2-3, with D possibly being TRBD1 (5 bases). The ends were cut back, 0 bases at V and 4 bases at J, with 20 bases in the middle. CDR1 is ENHRY and CDR2 is SYGVKD in the germline V gene. The CDR3 covers 18 residues.

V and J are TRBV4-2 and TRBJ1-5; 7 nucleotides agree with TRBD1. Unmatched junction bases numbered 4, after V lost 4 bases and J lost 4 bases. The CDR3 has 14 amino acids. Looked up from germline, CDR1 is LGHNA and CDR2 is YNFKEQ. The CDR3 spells CASSRTGANQPQHF. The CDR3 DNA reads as TGTGCCAGCAGCCGCACAGGGGCTAATCAGCCCCAGCATTTT.

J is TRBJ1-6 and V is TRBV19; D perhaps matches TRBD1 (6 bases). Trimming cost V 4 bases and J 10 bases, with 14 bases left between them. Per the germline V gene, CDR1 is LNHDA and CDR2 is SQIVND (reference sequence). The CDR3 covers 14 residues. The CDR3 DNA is TGTGCCAGTAGTAAAATTGGGACAATCTCACCCCTCCACTTT. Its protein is CASSKIGTISPLHF.

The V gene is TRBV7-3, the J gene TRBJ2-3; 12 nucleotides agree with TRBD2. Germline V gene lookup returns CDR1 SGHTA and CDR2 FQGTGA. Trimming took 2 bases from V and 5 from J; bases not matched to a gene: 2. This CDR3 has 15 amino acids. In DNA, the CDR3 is TGTGCCAGCAGCTTAGGACTAGCGGGAATAGATACGCAGTATTTT. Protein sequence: CASSLGLAGIDTQYF.

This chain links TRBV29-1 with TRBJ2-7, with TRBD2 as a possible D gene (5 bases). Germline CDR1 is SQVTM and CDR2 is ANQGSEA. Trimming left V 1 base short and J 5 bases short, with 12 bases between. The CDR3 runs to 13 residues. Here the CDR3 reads CSVEGTRSDEQYF. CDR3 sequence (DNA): TGCAGCGTTGAAGGGACTCGAAGTGACGAGCAGTACTTC.

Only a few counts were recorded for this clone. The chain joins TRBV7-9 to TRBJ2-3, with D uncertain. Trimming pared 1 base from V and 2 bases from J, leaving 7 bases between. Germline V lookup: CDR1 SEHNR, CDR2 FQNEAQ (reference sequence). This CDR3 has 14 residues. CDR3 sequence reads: CASSLVLTTDTQYF. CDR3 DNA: TGTGCCAGCAGCTTAGTGTTGACCACAGATACGCAGTATTTT.

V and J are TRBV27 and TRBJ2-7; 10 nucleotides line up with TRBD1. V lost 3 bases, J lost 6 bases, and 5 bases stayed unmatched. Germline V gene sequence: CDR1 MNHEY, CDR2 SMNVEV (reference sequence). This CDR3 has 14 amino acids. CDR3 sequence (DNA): TGTGCCAGCAGTTTGCCCGGGACAGGGGTCGAGCAGTACTTC. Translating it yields CASSLPGTGVEQYF.

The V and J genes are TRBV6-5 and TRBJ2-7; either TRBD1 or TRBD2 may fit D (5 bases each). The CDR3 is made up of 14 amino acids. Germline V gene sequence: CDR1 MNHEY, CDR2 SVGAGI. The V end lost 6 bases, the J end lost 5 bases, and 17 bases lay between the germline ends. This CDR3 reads CASSLVARGDEQYF. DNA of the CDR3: TGTGCCAGCAGCCTCGTTGCAAGAGGGGACGAGCAGTACTTC.

The CDR3: CASSIWVSNHQPQHF. DNA of the CDR3: TGTGCCAGTAGTATATGGGTGTCTAACCATCAGCCCCAGCATTTT. The V call is TRBV19, the J call TRBJ1-5; D not resolved. V was clipped by 2 bases and J by 5 bases, with 13 bases between them. The CDR3 runs to 15 residues. Germline loops: CDR1 LNHDA, CDR2 SQIVND (reference sequence).

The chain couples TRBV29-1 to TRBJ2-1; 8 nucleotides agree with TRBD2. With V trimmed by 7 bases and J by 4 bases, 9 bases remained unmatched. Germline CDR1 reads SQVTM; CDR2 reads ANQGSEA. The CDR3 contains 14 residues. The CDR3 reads CSAEGAGAYNEQFF. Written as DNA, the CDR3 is TGCAGCGCTGAGGGAGCGGGAGCATACAATGAGCAGTTCTTC.

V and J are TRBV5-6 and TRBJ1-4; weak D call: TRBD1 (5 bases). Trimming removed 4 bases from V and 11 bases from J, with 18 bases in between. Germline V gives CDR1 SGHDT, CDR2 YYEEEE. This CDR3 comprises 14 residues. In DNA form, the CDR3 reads TGTGCCAGCAGCCCGGAGGCCCAGCGGGGGAAACTGTTTTTT. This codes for CASSPEAQRGKLFF.

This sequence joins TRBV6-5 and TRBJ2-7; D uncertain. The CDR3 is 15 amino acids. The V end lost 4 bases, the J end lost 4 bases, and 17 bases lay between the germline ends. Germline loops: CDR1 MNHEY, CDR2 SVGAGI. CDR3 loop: CASSSYPSGPYEQYF. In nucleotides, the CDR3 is TGTGCCAGCAGTTCATACCCTAGTGGCCCATACGAGCAGTACTTC.

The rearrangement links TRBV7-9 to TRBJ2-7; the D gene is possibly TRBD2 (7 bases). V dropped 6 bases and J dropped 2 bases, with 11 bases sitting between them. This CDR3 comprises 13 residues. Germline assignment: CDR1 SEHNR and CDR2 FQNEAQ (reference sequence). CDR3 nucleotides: TGTGCCAGCAGTAGGGGGGGGGCCTACGAGCAGTACTTC. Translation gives CASSRGGAYEQYF.

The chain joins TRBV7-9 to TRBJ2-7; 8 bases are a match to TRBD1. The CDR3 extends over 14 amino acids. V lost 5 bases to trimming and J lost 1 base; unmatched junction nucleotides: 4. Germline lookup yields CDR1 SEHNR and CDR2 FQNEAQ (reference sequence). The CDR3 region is CASSIGQGSYEQYF. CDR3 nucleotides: TGTGCCAGCAGCATTGGACAGGGATCCTACGAGCAGTACTTC.

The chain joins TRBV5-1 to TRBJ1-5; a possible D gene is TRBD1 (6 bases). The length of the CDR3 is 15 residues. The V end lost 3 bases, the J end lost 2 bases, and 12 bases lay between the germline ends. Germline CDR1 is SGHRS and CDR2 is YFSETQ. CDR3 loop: CASSSTGLGNQPQHF. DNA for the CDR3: TGCGCCAGCAGCTCTACAGGGTTAGGCAATCAGCCCCAGCATTTT.

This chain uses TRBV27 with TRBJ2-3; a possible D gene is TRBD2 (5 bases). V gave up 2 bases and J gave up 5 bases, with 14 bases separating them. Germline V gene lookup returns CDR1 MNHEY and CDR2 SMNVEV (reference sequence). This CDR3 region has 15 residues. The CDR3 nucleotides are TGTGCCAGCAGTTTAATTAGCGAAAGACAAGATACGCAGTATTTT. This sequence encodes CASSLISERQDTQYF.

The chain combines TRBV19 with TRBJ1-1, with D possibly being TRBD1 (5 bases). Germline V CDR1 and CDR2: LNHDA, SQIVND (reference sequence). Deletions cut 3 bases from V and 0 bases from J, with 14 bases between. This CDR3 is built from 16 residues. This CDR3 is CASSIGWGEMNTEAFF. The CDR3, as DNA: TGTGCCAGTAGTATCGGCTGGGGCGAAATGAACACTGAAGCTTTCTTT. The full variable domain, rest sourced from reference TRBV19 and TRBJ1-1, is DGGITQSPKYLFRKEGQNVTLSCEQNLNHDAMYWYRQDPGQGLRLIYYSQIVNDFQKGDIAEGYSVSREKKESFPLTVTSAQKNPTAFYLCASSIGWGEMNTEAFFGQGTRLTVV.

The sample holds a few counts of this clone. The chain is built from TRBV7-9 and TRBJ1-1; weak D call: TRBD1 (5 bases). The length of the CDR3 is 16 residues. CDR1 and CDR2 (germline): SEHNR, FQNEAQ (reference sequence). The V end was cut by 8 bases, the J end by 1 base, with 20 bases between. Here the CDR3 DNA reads TGTGCCAGCCTTAGCCACCCGGGACTTCAGAACACTGAAGCTTTCTTT. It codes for CASLSHPGLQNTEAFF. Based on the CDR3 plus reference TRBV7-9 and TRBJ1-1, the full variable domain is DTGVSQNPRHKITKRGQNVTFRCDPISEHNRLYWYRQTLGQGPEFLTYFQNEAQLEKSRLLSDRFSAERPKGSFSTLEIQRTEQGDSAMYLCASLSHPGLQNTEAFFGQGTRLTVV.

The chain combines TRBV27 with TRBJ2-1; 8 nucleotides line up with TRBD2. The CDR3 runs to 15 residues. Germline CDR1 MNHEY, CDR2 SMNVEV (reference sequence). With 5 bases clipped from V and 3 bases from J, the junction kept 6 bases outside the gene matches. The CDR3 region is CASSGAGTSYNEQFF. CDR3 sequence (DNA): TGTGCCAGCAGTGGTGCCGGGACTAGCTACAATGAGCAGTTCTTC.

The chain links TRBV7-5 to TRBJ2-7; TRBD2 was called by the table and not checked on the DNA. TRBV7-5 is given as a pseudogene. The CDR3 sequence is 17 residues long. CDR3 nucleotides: TGTGCCAGAAGCAAGCCGGGACTAGCGGGCCGGTGGGGAGAGCAGTACTTC. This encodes CARSKPGLAGRWGEQYF.

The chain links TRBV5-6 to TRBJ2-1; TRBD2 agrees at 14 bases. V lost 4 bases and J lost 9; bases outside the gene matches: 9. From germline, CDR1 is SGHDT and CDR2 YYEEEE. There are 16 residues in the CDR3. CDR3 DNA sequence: TGTGCCAGCAGCACGGGACTAGCGGGAGAGGTGGGTGAGCAGTTCTTC. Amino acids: CASSTGLAGEVGEQFF.

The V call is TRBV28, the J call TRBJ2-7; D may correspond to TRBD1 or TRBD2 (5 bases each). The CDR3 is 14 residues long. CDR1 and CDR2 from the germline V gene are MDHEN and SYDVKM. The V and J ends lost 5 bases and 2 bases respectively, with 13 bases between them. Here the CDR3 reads CASSPLGTPYEQYF. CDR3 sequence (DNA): TGTGCCAGCAGTCCCCTCGGGACCCCCTACGAGCAGTACTTC.

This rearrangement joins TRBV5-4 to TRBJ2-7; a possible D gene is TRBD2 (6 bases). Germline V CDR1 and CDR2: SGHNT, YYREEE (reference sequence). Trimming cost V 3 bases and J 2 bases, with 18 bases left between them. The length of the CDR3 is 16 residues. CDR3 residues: CASSSSGSGRTYEQYF. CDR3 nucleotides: TGTGCCAGCAGCTCTTCGGGGTCGGGGAGGACCTACGAGCAGTACTTC. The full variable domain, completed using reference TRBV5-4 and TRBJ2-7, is ETGVTQSPTHLIKTRGQQVTLRCSSQSGHNTVSWYQQALGQGPQFIFQYYREEENGRGNFPPRFSGLQFPNYSSELNVNALELDDSALYLCASSSSGSGRTYEQYFGPGTRLTVT.

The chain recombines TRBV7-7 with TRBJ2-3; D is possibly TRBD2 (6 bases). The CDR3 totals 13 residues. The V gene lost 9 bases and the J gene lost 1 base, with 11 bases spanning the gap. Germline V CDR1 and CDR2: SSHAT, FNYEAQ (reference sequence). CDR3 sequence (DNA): TGTGCCAGGGGACTCACCCGCACAGATACGCAGTATTTT. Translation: CARGLTRTDTQYF.

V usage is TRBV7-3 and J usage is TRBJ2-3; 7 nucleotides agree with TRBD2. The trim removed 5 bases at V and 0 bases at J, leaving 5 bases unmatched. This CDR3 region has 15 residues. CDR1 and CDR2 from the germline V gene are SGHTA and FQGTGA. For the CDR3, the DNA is TGTGCCAGCAGCACCTCGGGGGGAAGCACAGATACGCAGTATTTT. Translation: CASSTSGGSTDTQYF.